Listed here is a single T cell receptor (beta chain). Antigen specificity is unknown. The data were taken from a study of Tregs in tolerant kidney transplant recipients. Study-wide background: An approximately 3-day belatacept mixed lymphocyte reaction, sometimes plus 5-day graft donor restimulation, preceded CD4+CD25+CD127- sorting. Sorting used antibodies to exclude donor cells. Study results and caveats: The small number of patients limits these findings pending further validation.

The data were produced by immunoSEQ multiplex PCR, yet TCRdb's version contains in-frame clones alone and is incomplete. This sample carries about 44,000 clones, nearly 97% of them seen once, and the ten largest clones take approximately 0.4%. The source material was Tregs from blood cultured with allogeneic cells. This receptor was obtained from a human donor in good health.

The CDR3, as DNA: TGTGCCAGCTCACTCGTCGGTACGGATTCACCCCAGCCCCAGCATTTT. Its translation is CASSLVGTDSPQPQHF. V is TRBV18 and J is TRBJ1-5; D unresolved. This CDR3 has 16 amino acids. The germline CDR1 and CDR2 sequences are KGHSH and LQKENI. V lost 4 bases, J lost 7 bases, and 20 bases lay in between.